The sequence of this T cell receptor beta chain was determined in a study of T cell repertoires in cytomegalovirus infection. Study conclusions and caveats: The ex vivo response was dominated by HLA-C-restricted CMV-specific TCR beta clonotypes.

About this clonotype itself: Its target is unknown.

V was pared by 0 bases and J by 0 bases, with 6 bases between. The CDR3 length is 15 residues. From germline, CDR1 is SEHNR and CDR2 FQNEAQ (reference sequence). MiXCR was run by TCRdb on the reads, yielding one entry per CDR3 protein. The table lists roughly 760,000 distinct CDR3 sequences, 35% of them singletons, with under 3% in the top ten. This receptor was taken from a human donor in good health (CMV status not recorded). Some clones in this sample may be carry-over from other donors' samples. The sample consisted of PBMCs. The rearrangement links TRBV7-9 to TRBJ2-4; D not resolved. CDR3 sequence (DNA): TGTGCCAGCAGCTTAGCGACCCTAGCCAAAAACATTCAGTACTTC. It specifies CASSLATLAKNIQYF.